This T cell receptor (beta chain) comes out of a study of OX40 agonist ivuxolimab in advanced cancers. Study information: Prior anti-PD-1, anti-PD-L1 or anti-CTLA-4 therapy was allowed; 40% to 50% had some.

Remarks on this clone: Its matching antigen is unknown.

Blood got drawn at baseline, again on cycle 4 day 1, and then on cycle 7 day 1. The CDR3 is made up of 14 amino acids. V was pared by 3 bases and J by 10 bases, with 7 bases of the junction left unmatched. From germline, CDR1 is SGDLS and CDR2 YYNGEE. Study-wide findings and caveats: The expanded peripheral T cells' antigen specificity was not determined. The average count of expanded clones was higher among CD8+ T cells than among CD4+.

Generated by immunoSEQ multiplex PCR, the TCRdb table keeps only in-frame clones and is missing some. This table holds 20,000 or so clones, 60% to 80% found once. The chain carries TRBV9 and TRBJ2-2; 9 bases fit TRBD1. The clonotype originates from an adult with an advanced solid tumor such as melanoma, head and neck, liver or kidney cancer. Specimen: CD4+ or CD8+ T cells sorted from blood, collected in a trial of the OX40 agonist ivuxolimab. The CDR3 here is CASSEDRGRTELFF. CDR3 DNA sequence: TGTGCCAGCAGCGAGGACAGGGGTCGTACGGAGCTGTTTTTT.